The 28 T cell receptor beta chains below all came from one sample that was sequenced in a study of post-analysis software for immune sequencing data. Overall study results and limits: Five or six TRBV segments, TRBV5-6, TRBV5-1 and TRBV20-1 among them, were found more frequent in patients than controls.

Antigens of these TCRs are unknown. TCR beta cDNA libraries had unique molecular identifiers. TCRdb fed the PCR reads into MiXCR, producing one record per CDR3 protein. The sample has about 820,000 distinct CDR3 sequences; around 53% are singletons. Source material: blood. The source is a girl aged 5-17 years with multiple sclerosis.

This chain joins TRBV18 and TRBJ1-2; D gene ambiguous. This CDR3 comprises 12 residues. From germline, CDR1 is KGHSH and CDR2 LQKENI. The ends were cut back, 3 bases at V and 7 bases at J, with 9 bases in the middle. As DNA, the CDR3 is TGTGCCAGCTCACCTGAAGGAGCTGGCTACACCTTC. Protein sequence: CASSPEGAGYTF.

In this sample, this clonotype turned up a few times. The J gene is TRBJ2-3, the V gene TRBV18; D is possibly TRBD2 (6 bases). Per the germline V gene, CDR1 is KGHSH and CDR2 is LQKENI. V was cut by 3 bases and J by 4 bases, with 14 bases left in between. The length of the CDR3 is 15 residues. CDR3 in amino acids: CASSPLGRGADTQYF. The CDR3, as DNA: TGTGCCAGCTCACCTTTGGGGCGGGGCGCAGATACGCAGTATTTT.

The chain joins TRBV18 to TRBJ2-5; D possibly matches TRBD1 or TRBD2 (7 bases each). The J call could be wrong; TRBJ2-7 is a better fit for the DNA end. CDR3 length: 14 residues. CDR1 and CDR2 (germline): KGHSH, LQKENI. CDR3 loop: CASSPEAGGDEQYF. The DNA for the CDR3 is TGTGCCAGCTCACCAGAGGCAGGGGGGGACGAGCAGTACTTC.

Details on this clonotype: A read error may account for a junction end that differs from germline. The chain combines TRBV5-6 with TRBJ1-2; a possible D gene is TRBD1 (6 bases). This CDR3 spans 16 amino acids. Germline CDR1 reads SGHDT; CDR2 reads YYEEEE. CDR3 DNA sequence: TGTGCCAGCAGTTTGGATGGGGACAAACCATCCGGGGGCTACACCTTC. It is translated as CASSLDGDKPSGGYTF.

The chain recombines TRBV5-1 with TRBJ2-1, with D maybe TRBD2 (5 bases). The V and J ends lost 7 bases and 0 bases respectively, with 11 bases between them. This CDR3 comprises 14 residues. Germline-derived CDR1 and CDR2 are SGHRS and YFSETQ. CDR3: CASGEGSSYNEQFF. The DNA of the CDR3 is TGCGCCAGCGGAGAGGGAAGCTCCTACAATGAGCAGTTCTTC.

The V gene is TRBV5-1, the J gene TRBJ2-7; perhaps TRBD1 as D (5 bases). Trimming left V 3 bases short and J 6 bases short, with 16 bases between. The CDR3 contains 14 residues. Germline-derived CDR1 and CDR2 are SGHRS and YFSETQ. This chain's CDR3 is CASSSAPGISEQYF. In DNA form, the CDR3 reads TGCGCCAGCAGCTCGGCCCCAGGGATTAGCGAGCAGTACTTC.

This rearrangement joins TRBV12-3 or TRBV12-4 to TRBJ1-5, with D perhaps matching TRBD1 (6 bases). This CDR3 is built from 16 residues. The ends were cut back, 5 bases at V and 4 bases at J, with 18 bases in the middle. The CDR3 reads CASSKQGLSDNQPQHF. As DNA, the CDR3 is TGTGCCAGCAGTAAACAGGGTCTCAGCGATAATCAGCCCCAGCATTTT.

The chain is built from TRBV5-1 and TRBJ2-3; perhaps TRBD2 as D (6 bases). CDR3 length: 14 amino acids. V lost 2 bases and J lost 9, with 16 bases in between. Per the germline V gene, CDR1 is SGHRS and CDR2 is YFSETQ. The CDR3, as DNA: TGCGCCAGCAGCTTAGGGACTCCCAGTGACACGCAGTATTTT. As protein: CASSLGTPSDTQYF.

This chain joins TRBV4-1 and TRBJ2-5, with D unresolved. The germline CDR1 and CDR2 sequences are MGHRA and YSYEKL. This CDR3 comprises 13 residues. The V end was cut by 4 bases, the J end by 5 bases, with 11 bases between. CDR3 bases: TGCGCCAGCAGCCCCACAGCTCTGGAGACCCAGTACTTC. Protein: CASSPTALETQYF.

For this clonotype: The junction departs from the called germline gene at one end, perhaps through a read error. This rearrangement joins TRBV20-1 to TRBJ2-3; 7 bases are shared with TRBD2. The germline V gene has CDR1 DFQATT and CDR2 SNEGSKA (reference sequence). The CDR3 runs to 16 residues. The CDR3 reads CSAIPTGATSTDTHYF. In nucleotides, the CDR3 is TGCAGTGCTATCCCGACCGGAGCGACTAGCACAGATACGCACTATTTT.

This chain uses TRBV20-1 with TRBJ2-5, with 7 positions matching TRBD2. CDR3 length: 13 amino acids. Trimming cost V 6 bases and J 9 bases; bases outside gene matches: 13. The germline V gene has CDR1 DFQATT and CDR2 SNEGSKA (reference sequence). The CDR3 protein is CSADERLAQAQYF. The CDR3 nucleotides read TGCAGTGCGGACGAGAGACTAGCCCAGGCCCAGTACTTC.

The chain recombines TRBV18 with TRBJ2-7; 8 nucleotides align to TRBD1. This CDR3 spans 15 amino acids. V lost 1 base to trimming and J lost 5 bases; unmatched junction nucleotides: 7. Germline V lookup: CDR1 KGHSH, CDR2 LQKENI. The CDR3 reads CASSPRLTGEDEQYF. In DNA form, the CDR3 reads TGTGCCAGCTCACCACGTCTGACAGGGGAGGACGAGCAGTACTTC.

The chain couples TRBV28 to TRBJ2-5, with TRBD2 matching over 10 bases. The J call is in doubt because the DNA end fits TRBJ2-7 better. This CDR3 is built from 15 residues. Germline CDR1 reads MDHEN; CDR2 reads SYDVKM. CDR3 protein: CASSLWASGRGEQYF. CDR3 bases: TGTGCCAGCAGTTTATGGGCTAGCGGGAGAGGCGAGCAGTACTTC.

V is TRBV11-2 and J is TRBJ2-7; the D gene is possibly TRBD1 (6 bases). V was trimmed by 5 bases and J by 2 bases, leaving 19 bases between them. From germline, CDR1 is SGHAT and CDR2 FQNNGV. This CDR3 has 16 amino acids. For the CDR3, the DNA is TGTGCCAGCAGCGAAAGGACAAGGACAGATGCCTACGAGCAGTACTTC. This gives the protein CASSERTRTDAYEQYF.

This clonotype turned up a few times. This chain uses TRBV12-3 or TRBV12-4 with TRBJ2-7; 7 bases are a match to TRBD1. The CDR3 loop spans 14 amino acids. Germline trimming cut 3 bases from V and 5 bases from J; bases unmatched to any gene: 7. The CDR3, as DNA: TGTGCCAGCAGTTTGGGGACAGACCGTAACGAGCAGTACTTC. It yields the protein CASSLGTDRNEQYF.

The chain is built from TRBV12-3 or TRBV12-4 and TRBJ2-7; TRBD1 matches 10 bases. This CDR3 spans 17 amino acids. V lost 6 bases to trimming and J lost 4 bases; unmatched junction nucleotides: 15. DNA for the CDR3: TGTGCCAGCAGGCTGGACGTCAGAGGGACAGGGGAATACGAGCAGTACTTC. Translating it yields CASRLDVRGTGEYEQYF.

This chain joins TRBV5-5 and TRBJ2-1; 7 bases line up with TRBD1. The germline V gene has CDR1 SGHKS and CDR2 YYEKEE (reference sequence). There are 16 residues in the CDR3. The trim removed 0 bases at V and 4 bases at J, leaving 7 bases unmatched. CDR3 sequence reads: CASSLVRDRLYNEQFF. The DNA for the CDR3 is TGTGCCAGCAGCTTGGTCCGGGACAGACTATACAATGAGCAGTTCTTC.

The V call is TRBV7-2, the J call TRBJ2-2; the D gene could be TRBD1 or TRBD2 (5 bases each). Per the germline V gene, CDR1 is SGHTA and CDR2 is FQGNSA. CDR3 length: 15 residues. The V gene lost 5 bases and the J gene lost 1 base, with 11 bases spanning the gap. CDR3 protein: CASSRRDLNTGELFF. The CDR3 DNA reads TGTGCCAGCAGCCGACGGGACCTGAACACCGGGGAGCTGTTTTTT.

This clonotype turned up a few times. Written as DNA, the CDR3 is TGCAGCCTGCGGGGGGTCTCAAGCACAGATACGCAGTATTTT. Its translation is CSLRGVSSTDTQYF. This chain joins TRBV29-1 and TRBJ2-3; 8 bases match TRBD2. Losses at the gene ends were 8 bases for V and 0 bases for J; bases not matched to a gene: 7. CDR3 size: 14 residues. Looked up from germline, CDR1 is SQVTM and CDR2 is ANQGSEA.

This clonotype was seen just once. This chain links TRBV4-1 with TRBJ2-3; possible D gene TRBD2, 5 bases. Between the trimmed V and J ends, which lost 3 bases and 4 bases, there was a span of 8 bases. From germline, CDR1 is MGHRA and CDR2 YSYEKL. The CDR3 is 13 residues long. This chain's CDR3 is CASSHPGADTQYF. As DNA, the CDR3 is TGCGCCAGCAGCCACCCCGGGGCAGATACGCAGTATTTT.

The chain joins TRBV3-1 to TRBJ1-2; 7 positions agree with TRBD1. There are 14 residues in the CDR3. V trimming: 4 bases; J trimming: 8 bases; junction bases outside the gene matches: 10. The germline V gene encodes CDR1 LGHDT and CDR2 YNNKEL (reference sequence). The CDR3 DNA follows: TGTGCCAGCAGCCGCTCCGGAACAGGGGCCGGCTACACCTTC. It specifies CASSRSGTGAGYTF.

This rearrangement joins TRBV4-1 to TRBJ1-5; tentative D call: TRBD1 (5 bases). Deletions cut 0 bases from V and 2 bases from J, with 8 bases between. Germline V gene data show CDR1 as MGHRA and CDR2 as YSYEKL. The CDR3 runs 15 residues. The CDR3 here is CASSQDLGGNQPQHF. The CDR3 DNA reads TGCGCCAGCAGCCAAGATTTAGGGGGCAATCAGCCCCAGCATTTT.

The rearrangement joins TRBV5-5 to TRBJ1-2, with D unclear. This CDR3 has 15 amino acids. Trimming took off 0 bases at V and 6 bases at J, with 15 bases between the two ends. Germline CDR1 is SGHKS and CDR2 is YYEKEE (reference sequence). The CDR3 loop is CASSLDPCQEHGYTF. The CDR3 DNA is TGTGCCAGCAGCTTGGATCCGTGTCAGGAACATGGCTACACCTTC.

This clonotype came up a few times. CDR3 coding DNA: TGCGCCAGCAGCCAGGGTACTAGCCTGATCCCCTCCTACAATGAGCAGTTCTTC. Protein sequence: CASSQGTSLIPSYNEQFF. The chain uses TRBV4-1 and TRBJ2-1; D might be TRBD2 (6 bases). CDR3 size: 18 residues. With 3 bases removed from V and 0 bases from J, the gap between germline ends came to 18 bases. Germline V gives CDR1 MGHRA, CDR2 YSYEKL.

The chain links TRBV20-1 to TRBJ2-6; no reliable D call. CDR3 length: 13 amino acids. Germline CDR1 is DFQATT and CDR2 is SNEGSKA (reference sequence). V gave up 5 bases and J gave up 1 base, with 6 bases separating them. Here the CDR3 DNA reads TGCAGTGCTGTCGGGTCTGGGGCCAACGTCCTGACTTTC. Encoded protein: CSAVGSGANVLTF.

The J gene is TRBJ2-1, the V gene TRBV11-2; the D is unclear. Germline V gene data show CDR1 as SGHAT and CDR2 as FQNNGV. V dropped 5 bases and J dropped 0 bases, with 11 bases sitting between them. The CDR3 covers 15 residues. The CDR3 region has the DNA TGTGCCAGCAGCGAGACACGGATCTCCTACAATGAGCAGTTCTTC. Its translation is CASSETRISYNEQFF.

The rearrangement uses TRBV27 and TRBJ1-1; 7 bases agree with TRBD1. The CDR3 has 15 amino acids. J gave up 1 base and V 3 bases, and 5 bases lay outside the gene matches. Germline CDR1 and CDR2: MNHEY and SMNVEV (reference sequence). The CDR3 sequence is CASSFEGARNTEAFF. CDR3 sequence (DNA): TGTGCCAGCAGTTTCGAGGGGGCGCGGAACACTGAAGCTTTCTTT.

The chain employs TRBV12-3 or TRBV12-4 and TRBJ1-6; 7 positions agree with TRBD1. The V segment lost 6 bases and the J segment 10 bases; nucleotides outside the gene matches: 18. The CDR3 sequence is 17 residues long. CDR3 in DNA: TGTGCCAGCAGATCCGACCAAGACAGGGAGTACCAATCACCCCTCCACTTT. Its translation: CASRSDQDREYQSPLHF.